This T cell receptor beta chain was observed in a study of T cell changes during pregnancy in multiple sclerosis. Trimming shortened V by 0 bases and J by 1 base, and 14 bases separated the two germline ends. The CDR3 extends over 16 amino acids. Germline loops: CDR1 SGHTS, CDR2 YDEGEE. TCRdb's copy holds only in-frame clones and misses some; the assay was immunoSEQ multiplex PCR. The data show fewer than 110,000 clones, about nine tenths seen once. This specimen was peripheral blood, taken in the third trimester of pregnancy. The chain recombines TRBV5-8 with TRBJ2-7; the D gene is possibly TRBD1 (5 bases). This sequence originates from a female donor in good health, enrolled as a control in a pregnancy study. CDR3 loop: CASSLVYRSWSYEQYF. The CDR3 nucleotides are TGTGCCAGCAGCTTGGTGTACAGGTCATGGTCCTACGAGCAGTACTTC.